The clone carrying this T cell receptor beta chain was observed at least ten times. The antigen is undetermined. The sample is drawn from a study of T-cell memory formation after mild COVID-19. Looking at the study overall: TCR clusters were mostly confined to one donor each. Findings and caveats of the study: Pre-infection memory already had some responding clones, implying cross-reactive memory joined.

The germline V gene has CDR1 MNHEY and CDR2 SVGEGT. The length of the CDR3 is 14 residues. After removal of 6 bases from V and 3 bases from J, the junction contained 6 bases not matched to a gene. With constant-segment primers, 5'RACE yielded cDNA libraries of TCR alpha and TCR beta that carried sample barcodes and UMIs. TCRdb re-derived calls from the 5' RACE reads in MiXCR, one entry per CDR3 protein. The repertoire has tens of thousands of distinct CDR3 sequences, approximately 9.1% of them found once; the top ten carry approximately 12%. The sample consisted of PBMCs or a T cell subset sorted from them (not recorded which). The chain joins TRBV6-2 or TRBV6-3 to TRBJ2-5; 8 bases agree with TRBD2. The sequence was obtained from an adult woman who had mild COVID-19 (a few samples of this study predate the infection). Cell type and time point are not known. The CDR3 region is CASSRTSREETQYF. The CDR3 DNA sequence: TGTGCCAGCAGCCGGACTAGCCGAGAAGAGACCCAGTACTTC.